Shown below are 19 T cell receptor beta chains from a single sample sequenced in a study of shared clonotypes between healthy human individuals. Positive CCR7 selection of CD45RO-negative cells yielded the naive CD8 cells, and terminally differentiated effector memory CD45RA+ cells were excluded. Generated by immunoSEQ multiplex PCR, the TCRdb table keeps only in-frame clones and is missing some. The table has roughly 2.1 million clones, about 93% seen once. The sample consisted of naive CD8+ T cells from PBMCs. The receptors stem from a young man in good health. Some clones in this sample may be carry-over from other donors' samples.

The V call is TRBV7-3, the J call TRBJ2-2, with 8 bases matching TRBD2. In germline, CDR1 is SGHTA, CDR2 FQGTGA. This CDR3 is built from 15 residues. The trim removed 2 bases at V and 6 bases at J, leaving 5 bases unmatched. Here the CDR3 reads CASSLGAGDSGELFF. The DNA of the CDR3 is TGTGCCAGCAGCTTAGGAGCGGGAGATTCCGGGGAGCTGTTTTTT. The full variable domain, rest sourced from reference TRBV7-3 and TRBJ2-2, is GAGVSQTPSNKVTEKGKYVELRCDPISGHTALYWYRQSLGQGPEFLIYFQGTGAADDSGLPNDRFFAVRPEGSVSTLKIQRTERGDSAVYLCASSLGAGDSGELFFGEGSRLTVL.

The chain is built from TRBV7-9 and TRBJ2-7, with TRBD2 identical over 7 bases. V lost 5 bases to trimming and J lost 6 bases; unmatched junction nucleotides: 10. Germline-derived CDR1 and CDR2 are SEHNR and FQNEAQ (reference sequence). This CDR3 comprises 14 residues. The chain's CDR3 is CASSGATSLGEQYF. The CDR3 DNA reads as TGTGCCAGCAGCGGGGCGACTAGCCTGGGCGAGCAGTACTTC.

The J gene is TRBJ2-7, the V gene TRBV9, with 7 nucleotides matching TRBD1. With V trimmed by 4 bases and J by 6 bases, 10 bases remained unmatched. CDR3 length equals 14 residues. From germline, CDR1 is SGDLS and CDR2 YYNGEE. The CDR3 bases are TGTGCCAGCAGCTTACGGGACAGCTCTCTCGAGCAGTACTTC. It specifies CASSLRDSSLEQYF. The variable domain in full, with the rest retrieved from reference TRBV9 and TRBJ2-7, is DSGVTQTPKHLITATGQRVTLRCSPRSGDLSVYWYQQSLDQGLQFLIQYYNGEERAKGNILERFSAQQFPDLHSELNLSSLELGDSALYFCASSLRDSSLEQYFGPGTRLTVT.

The gene calls are TRBV27 and TRBJ2-1; tentatively, D is TRBD1 or TRBD2 (5 bases each). From germline, CDR1 is MNHEY and CDR2 SMNVEV (reference sequence). V was trimmed by 0 bases and J by 8 bases, leaving 17 bases between them. The CDR3 covers 16 residues. This chain's CDR3 is CASSLSPRAREDEQFF. Here the CDR3 DNA reads TGTGCCAGCAGTTTATCCCCCAGGGCCCGGGAAGATGAGCAGTTCTTC.

The V and J genes are TRBV4-1 and TRBJ2-1; either TRBD1 or TRBD2 may supply D (5 bases each). Germline assignment: CDR1 MGHRA and CDR2 YSYEKL. The CDR3 sequence is 20 residues long. V gave up 1 base and J gave up 1 base, with 23 bases separating them. In DNA, the CDR3 is TGCGCCAGCAGCCAAGGCGGACCCGGGACCCGGATTGGATCCTACAATGAGCAGTTCTTC. Protein sequence: CASSQGGPGTRIGSYNEQFF.

This rearrangement joins TRBV9 to TRBJ1-4, with 7 bases that match TRBD1. The CDR3 runs to 16 residues. Trimming removed 4 bases from V and 8 bases from J; junction bases left unmatched: 14. The V gene's germline CDR1 is SGDLS and CDR2 YYNGEE. CDR3 region: CASSPTRDRVAEKLFF. The CDR3 DNA follows: TGTGCCAGCAGCCCAACGAGGGACAGAGTTGCCGAAAAACTGTTTTTT. Full variable domain (remainder filled in from reference TRBV9 and TRBJ1-4): DSGVTQTPKHLITATGQRVTLRCSPRSGDLSVYWYQQSLDQGLQFLIQYYNGEERAKGNILERFSAQQFPDLHSELNLSSLELGDSALYFCASSPTRDRVAEKLFFGSGTQLSVL.

This rearrangement joins TRBV13 to TRBJ1-4; 7 bases line up with TRBD1. This CDR3 contains 16 residues. V lost 6 bases and J lost 8; bases outside the gene matches: 15. Germline CDR1 reads PRHDT; CDR2 reads FYEKMQ (reference sequence). Here the CDR3 DNA reads TGTGCCAGCAGGTCTACGACAGGGACCCTCTTCGAAAAACTGTTTTTT. This encodes CASRSTTGTLFEKLFF.

The CDR3 spells CASSVERVAGINEQFF. The CDR3 bases are TGTGCCAGCAGCGTAGAGAGGGTAGCGGGAATCAATGAGCAGTTCTTC. The V call is TRBV9, the J call TRBJ2-1; TRBD2 matches 8 bases. J lost 6 bases, V lost 0 bases, and 8 bases had no gene match. CDR3 size: 16 residues. Germline CDR1 reads SGDLS; CDR2 reads YYNGEE.

This chain links TRBV13 with TRBJ2-7, with D possibly TRBD2 on 5 matching bases. The CDR3 runs 15 residues. Germline V gene lookup returns CDR1 PRHDT and CDR2 FYEKMQ (reference sequence). V lost 4 bases to trimming and J lost 0 bases, with 13 bases between them. CDR3 sequence reads: CASSSAGENSYEQYF. The CDR3 nucleotides are TGTGCCAGCAGCTCCGCGGGCGAGAACTCCTACGAGCAGTACTTC.

This clone was counted once. This sequence joins TRBV10-1 and TRBJ1-5; 9 nucleotides match TRBD1. Germline trimming cut 6 bases from V and 7 bases from J; bases unmatched to any gene: 13. CDR3 length: 16 amino acids. From germline, CDR1 is WNHNN and CDR2 SYGVQD (reference sequence). CDR3 bases: TGCGCCAGCAGAGAGAGACGACAGGGGGATGGACAGCCCCAGCATTTT. It specifies CASRERRQGDGQPQHF.

The V call is TRBV4-3, the J call TRBJ2-2; the match to TRBD2 covers 15 bases. The ends lost 4 bases at V and 8 bases at J; junction bases unmatched: 14. CDR3 length: 19 residues. Germline-derived CDR1 and CDR2 are LGHNA and YSLEER. CDR3 residues: CASSPDRGLAGGHGGELFF. The CDR3 region has the DNA TGCGCCAGCAGCCCTGATCGGGGACTAGCGGGAGGTCATGGGGGGGAGCTGTTTTTT.

The chain recombines TRBV7-6 with TRBJ2-7; 9 bases agree with TRBD2. V dropped 0 bases and J dropped 3; count of bases not matched to a gene: 3. Per the germline V gene, CDR1 is SGHVS and CDR2 is FNYEAQ. The CDR3 extends over 15 amino acids. The CDR3 sequence is CASSLASGSNYEQYF. CDR3 DNA: TGTGCCAGCAGCTTAGCTAGCGGGAGTAACTACGAGCAGTACTTC.

This clone occurred once. Distinct nucleotide sequences in the sample also encode this CDR3. The chain has TRBV6-1 and TRBJ2-7; 8 bases agree with TRBD1. This CDR3 contains 12 residues. Germline V gene sequence: CDR1 MNHNS, CDR2 SASEGT. Germline trimming cut 6 bases from V and 2 bases from J; bases unmatched to any gene: 0. The CDR3 DNA reads as TGTGCCAGCAGACAGGGGGCCTACGAGCAGTACTTC. This sequence encodes CASRQGAYEQYF.

This sequence joins TRBV7-8 and TRBJ2-2, with 9 bases matching TRBD2. V trimming: 5 bases; J trimming: 5 bases; junction bases outside the gene matches: 21. The CDR3 is 20 residues long. The V gene's germline CDR1 is SGHVS and CDR2 FQNEAQ. CDR3 sequence (DNA): TGTGCCAGCAGCCGCCCCGGGCCGGGACTAGCATACGTCCAGACCGGGGAGCTGTTTTTT. It specifies CASSRPGPGLAYVQTGELFF.

In DNA, the CDR3 is TGTGCCAGCAGTGAAGAGGTGGTTACTTGGGGAGGGGCGGCTAACTATGGCTACACCTTC. This sequence encodes CASSEEVVTWGGAANYGYTF. This chain joins TRBV6-1 and TRBJ1-2; maybe TRBD1 (5 bases). The V gene's germline CDR1 is MNHNS and CDR2 SASEGT. Trimming pared 1 base from V and 0 bases from J, leaving 24 bases between. The CDR3 has 20 amino acids.

Of note for this clone: The sample carries other DNA sequences with the same CDR3. The chain links TRBV5-6 to TRBJ2-7; possibly TRBD1 or TRBD2 for D (5 bases each). Germline values: CDR1 SGHDT, CDR2 YYEEEE. This CDR3 has 11 residues. The V end was cut by 3 bases, the J end by 4 bases, with 5 bases between. The CDR3 DNA is TGTGCCAGCAGCTGGGGGTACGAGCAGTACTTC. Protein: CASSWGYEQYF. Supplemented by reference TRBV5-6 and TRBJ2-7, the full variable domain reads DAGVTQSPTHLIKTRGQQVTLRCSPKSGHDTVSWYQQALGQGPQFIFQYYEEEERQRGNFPDRFSGHQFPNYSSELNVNALLLGDSALYLCASSWGYEQYFGPGTRLTVT.

The chain has TRBV7-9 and TRBJ2-5, with 7 bases aligning to TRBD1. In germline, CDR1 is SEHNR, CDR2 FQNEAQ (reference sequence). The CDR3 totals 16 residues. V lost 5 bases and J lost 5; bases outside the gene matches: 14. In DNA form, the CDR3 reads TGTGCCAGCAGCCAACCCCCGGGACAGATTTTTGAGACCCAGTACTTC. It yields the protein CASSQPPGQIFETQYF.

J is TRBJ2-1 and V is TRBV12-5; the match to TRBD1 covers 12 bases. In germline, CDR1 is LGHNT, CDR2 FRNRAP. J was trimmed by 5 bases and V by 6 bases; bases with no gene match: 14. CDR3 length: 18 amino acids. CDR3 sequence: CASGNPGQGANEDNEQFF. CDR3 nucleotide sequence: TGTGCTAGTGGGAATCCGGGACAGGGGGCGAATGAGGACAATGAGCAGTTCTTC.

The chain links TRBV13 to TRBJ2-1; D may be TRBD1 (7 bases). This CDR3 comprises 15 residues. Germline V gives CDR1 PRHDT, CDR2 FYEKMQ (reference sequence). V lost 5 bases, J lost 4 bases, and 15 bases lay in between. For the CDR3, the DNA is TGTGCCAGCAGCCAATCGACAGGGAGGTACAATGAGCAGTTCTTC. As protein: CASSQSTGRYNEQFF. The full variable domain, rest sourced from reference TRBV13 and TRBJ2-1, is AAGVIQSPRHLIKEKRETATLKCYPIPRHDTVYWYQQGPGQDPQFLISFYEKMQSDKGSIPDRFSAQQFSDYHSELNMSSLELGDSALYFCASSQSTGRYNEQFFGPGTRLTVL.